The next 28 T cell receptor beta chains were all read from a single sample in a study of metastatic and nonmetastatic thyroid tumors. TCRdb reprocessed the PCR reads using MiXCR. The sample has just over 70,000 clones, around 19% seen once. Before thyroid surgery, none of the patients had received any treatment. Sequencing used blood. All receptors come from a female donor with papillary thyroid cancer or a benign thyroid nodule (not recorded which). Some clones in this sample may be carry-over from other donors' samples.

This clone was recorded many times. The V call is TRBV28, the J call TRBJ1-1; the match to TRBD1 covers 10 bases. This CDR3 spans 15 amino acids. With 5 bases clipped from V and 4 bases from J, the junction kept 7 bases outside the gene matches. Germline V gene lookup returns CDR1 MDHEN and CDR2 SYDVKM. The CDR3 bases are TGTGCCAGCAGTCTCCCGGGACAGGGGTTCACTGAAGCTTTCTTT. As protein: CASSLPGQGFTEAFF.

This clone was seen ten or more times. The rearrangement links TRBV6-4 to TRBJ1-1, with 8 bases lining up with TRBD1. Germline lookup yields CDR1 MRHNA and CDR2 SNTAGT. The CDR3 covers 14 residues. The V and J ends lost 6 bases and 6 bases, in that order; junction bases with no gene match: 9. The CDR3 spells CASSPGGTNAEAFF. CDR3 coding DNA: TGTGCCAGCAGCCCAGGGGGCACAAACGCTGAAGCTTTCTTT.

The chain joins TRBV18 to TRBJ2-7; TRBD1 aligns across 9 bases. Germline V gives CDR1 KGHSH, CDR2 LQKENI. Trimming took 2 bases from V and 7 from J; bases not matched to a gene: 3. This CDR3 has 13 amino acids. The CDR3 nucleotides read TGTGCCAGCTCACCAACAGGGGGCTGGGAGCAGTACTTC. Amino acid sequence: CASSPTGGWEQYF.

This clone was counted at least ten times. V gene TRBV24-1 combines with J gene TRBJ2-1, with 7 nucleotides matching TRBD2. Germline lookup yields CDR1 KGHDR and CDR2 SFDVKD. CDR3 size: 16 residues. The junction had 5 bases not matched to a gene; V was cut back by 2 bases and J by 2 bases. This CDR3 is CATSDYRDYTYNEQFF. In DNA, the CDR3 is TGTGCCACCAGTGATTACCGGGACTATACCTACAATGAGCAGTTCTTC.

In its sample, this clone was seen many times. This CDR3 is CASSGQGLGEAFF. CDR3 coding DNA: TGCGCCAGCAGCGGACAGGGGCTGGGTGAAGCTTTCTTT. The rearrangement uses TRBV10-2 and TRBJ1-1; 9 bases are a match to TRBD1. Trimming cost V 6 bases and J 7 bases; bases outside gene matches: 6. The CDR3 consists of 13 residues. CDR1 WSHSY and CDR2 SAAADI come from the germline V gene.

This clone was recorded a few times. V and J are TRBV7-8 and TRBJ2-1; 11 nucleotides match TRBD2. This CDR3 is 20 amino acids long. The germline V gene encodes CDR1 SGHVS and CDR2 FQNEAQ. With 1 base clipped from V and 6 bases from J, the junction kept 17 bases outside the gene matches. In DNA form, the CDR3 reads TGTGCCAGCAGCTTAGTCCGCGGGACTAGCGGAGCTCCAAGTCCCAATGAGCAGTTCTTC. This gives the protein CASSLVRGTSGAPSPNEQFF.

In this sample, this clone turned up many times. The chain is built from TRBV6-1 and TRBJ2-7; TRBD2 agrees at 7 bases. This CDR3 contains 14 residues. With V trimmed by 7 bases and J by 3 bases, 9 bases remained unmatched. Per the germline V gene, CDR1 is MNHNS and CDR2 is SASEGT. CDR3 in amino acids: CASKGGRSVYEQYF. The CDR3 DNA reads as TGTGCCAGCAAGGGCGGGAGATCGGTCTACGAGCAGTACTTC.

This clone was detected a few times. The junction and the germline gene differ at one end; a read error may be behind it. The DNA for the CDR3 is TGTGCCAGTAGTGCTTGGACAGGTTCGGGGTGTACGCAGTATTTT. It yields the protein CASSAWTGSGCTQYF. The chain combines TRBV6-1 with TRBJ2-3, with TRBD1 identical over 7 bases. The CDR3 spans 15 residues. Looked up from germline, CDR1 is MNHNS and CDR2 is SASEGT.

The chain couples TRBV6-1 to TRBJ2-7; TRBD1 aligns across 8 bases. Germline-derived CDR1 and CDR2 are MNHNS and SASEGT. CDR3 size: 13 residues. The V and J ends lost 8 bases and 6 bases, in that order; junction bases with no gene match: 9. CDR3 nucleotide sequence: TGTGCCAGCGGAATAGCAGGGGGCGCCGAGCAGTACTTC. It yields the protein CASGIAGGAEQYF.

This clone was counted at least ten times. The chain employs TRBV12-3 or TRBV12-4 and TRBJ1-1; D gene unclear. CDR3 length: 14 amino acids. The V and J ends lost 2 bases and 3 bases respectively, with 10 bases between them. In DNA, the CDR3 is TGTGCCAGCAGTTTAATCTGGGGAGACACTGAAGCTTTCTTT. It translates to CASSLIWGDTEAFF.

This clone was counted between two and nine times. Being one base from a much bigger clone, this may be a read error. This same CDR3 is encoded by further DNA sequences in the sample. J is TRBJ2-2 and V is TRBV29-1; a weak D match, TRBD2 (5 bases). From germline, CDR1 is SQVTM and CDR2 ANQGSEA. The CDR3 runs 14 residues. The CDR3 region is CSVEDPLNTGELFF. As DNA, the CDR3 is TGTAGCGTTGAAGACCCACTGAACACCGGGGAGCTGTTTTTT.

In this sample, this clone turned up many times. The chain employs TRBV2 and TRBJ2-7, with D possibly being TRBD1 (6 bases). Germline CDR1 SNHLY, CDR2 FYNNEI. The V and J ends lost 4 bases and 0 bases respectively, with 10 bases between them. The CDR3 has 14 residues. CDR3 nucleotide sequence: TGTGCCAGCAGTGGGACAGAAAGCTCCTACGAGCAGTACTTC. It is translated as CASSGTESSYEQYF.

Written as DNA, the CDR3 is TGTGCCAGCAGTGAGTGGGACAGGGCCTCCGGGGAGCTGTTTTTT. Translated: CASSEWDRASGELFF. The chain recombines TRBV6-1 with TRBJ2-2; 9 nucleotides agree with TRBD1. The CDR3 extends over 15 amino acids. V lost 3 bases and J lost 6; bases outside the gene matches: 5. CDR1 is MNHNS and CDR2 is SASEGT in the germline V gene.

CDR3 bases: TGCAGTGCTGAGCGGGAGGGCCAAGAGACCCAGTACTTC. Encoded protein: CSAEREGQETQYF. The chain recombines TRBV20-1 with TRBJ2-5, with 10 bases matching TRBD2. Germline loops: CDR1 DFQATT, CDR2 SNEGSKA (reference sequence). Trimming at V came to 5 bases and at J to 1 base, leaving 1 base not matched to a gene. The CDR3 has 13 residues.

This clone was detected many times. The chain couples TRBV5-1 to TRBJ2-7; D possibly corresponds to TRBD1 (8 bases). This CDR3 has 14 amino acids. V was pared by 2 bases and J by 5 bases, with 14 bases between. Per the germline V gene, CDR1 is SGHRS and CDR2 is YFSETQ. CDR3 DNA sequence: TGCGCCAGCAGCTTTACAGGGGGGGTCCACGAGCAGTACTTC. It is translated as CASSFTGGVHEQYF.

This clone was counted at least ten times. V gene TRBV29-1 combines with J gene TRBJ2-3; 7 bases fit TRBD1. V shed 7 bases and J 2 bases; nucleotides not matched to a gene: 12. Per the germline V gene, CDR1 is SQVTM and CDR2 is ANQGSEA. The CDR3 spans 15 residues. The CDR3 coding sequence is TGCAGCGCAAAACTGGGACAGCTCGTCACAGATACGCAGTATTTT. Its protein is CSAKLGQLVTDTQYF.

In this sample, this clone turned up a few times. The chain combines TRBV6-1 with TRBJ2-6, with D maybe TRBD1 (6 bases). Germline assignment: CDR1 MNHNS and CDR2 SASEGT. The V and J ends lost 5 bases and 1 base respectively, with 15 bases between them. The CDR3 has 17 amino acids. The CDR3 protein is CASSPGTRRSGANVLTF. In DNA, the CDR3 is TGTGCCAGCAGTCCCGGGACACGCCGTTCTGGGGCCAACGTCCTGACTTTC.

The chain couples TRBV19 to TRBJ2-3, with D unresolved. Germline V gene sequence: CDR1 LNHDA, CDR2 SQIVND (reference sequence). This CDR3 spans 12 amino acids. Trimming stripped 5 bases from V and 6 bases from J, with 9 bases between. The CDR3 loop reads CASSDSRDTQYF. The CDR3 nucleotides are TGTGCCAGTAGTGATAGCAGGGATACGCAGTATTTT.

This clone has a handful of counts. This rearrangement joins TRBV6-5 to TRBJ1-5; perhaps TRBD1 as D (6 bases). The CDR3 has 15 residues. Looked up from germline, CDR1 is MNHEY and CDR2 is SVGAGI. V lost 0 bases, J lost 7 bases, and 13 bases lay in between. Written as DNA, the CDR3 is TGTGCCAGCAGTTACTCTCGAGGGGGTAGGCAGCCCCAGCATTTT. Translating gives CASSYSRGGRQPQHF.

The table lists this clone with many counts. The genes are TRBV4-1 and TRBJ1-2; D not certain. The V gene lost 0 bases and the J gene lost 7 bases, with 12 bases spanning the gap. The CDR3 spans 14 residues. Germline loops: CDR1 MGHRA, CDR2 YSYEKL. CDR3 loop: CASSQERQVGGYTF. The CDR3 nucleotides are TGCGCCAGCAGCCAAGAGCGGCAGGTCGGTGGCTACACCTTC.

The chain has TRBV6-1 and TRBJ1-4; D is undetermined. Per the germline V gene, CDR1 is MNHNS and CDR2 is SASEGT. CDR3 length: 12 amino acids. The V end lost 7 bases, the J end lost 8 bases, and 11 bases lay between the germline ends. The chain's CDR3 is CASINFGEKLFF. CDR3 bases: TGTGCCAGCATCAACTTCGGGGAAAAACTGTTTTTT.

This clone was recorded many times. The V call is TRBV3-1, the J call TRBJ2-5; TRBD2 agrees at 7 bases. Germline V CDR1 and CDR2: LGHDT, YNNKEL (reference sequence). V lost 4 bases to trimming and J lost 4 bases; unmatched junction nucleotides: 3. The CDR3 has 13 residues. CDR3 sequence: CASSPPSGETQYF. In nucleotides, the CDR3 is TGTGCCAGCAGCCCCCCTAGCGGAGAGACCCAGTACTTC.

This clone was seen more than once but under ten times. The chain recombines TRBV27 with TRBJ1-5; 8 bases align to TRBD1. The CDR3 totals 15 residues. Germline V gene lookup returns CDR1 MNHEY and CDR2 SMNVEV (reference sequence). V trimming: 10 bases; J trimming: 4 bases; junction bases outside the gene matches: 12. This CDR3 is CATKGWTGMNQPQHF. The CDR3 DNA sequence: TGTGCCACCAAAGGATGGACAGGGATGAATCAGCCCCAGCATTTT.

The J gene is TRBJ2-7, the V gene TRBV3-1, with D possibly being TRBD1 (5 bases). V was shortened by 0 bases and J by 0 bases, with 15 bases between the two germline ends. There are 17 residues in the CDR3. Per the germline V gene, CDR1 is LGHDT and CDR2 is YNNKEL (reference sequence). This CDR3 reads CASSQDSRVRSSYEQYF. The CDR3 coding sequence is TGTGCCAGCAGCCAAGATAGCAGGGTTCGAAGCTCCTACGAGCAGTACTTC.

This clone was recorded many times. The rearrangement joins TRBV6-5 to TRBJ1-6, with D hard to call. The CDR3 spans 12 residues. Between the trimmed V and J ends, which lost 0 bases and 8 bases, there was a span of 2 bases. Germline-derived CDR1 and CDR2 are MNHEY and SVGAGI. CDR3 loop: CASSYSDSPLHF. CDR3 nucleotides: TGTGCCAGCAGTTACTCGGATTCACCCCTCCACTTT.

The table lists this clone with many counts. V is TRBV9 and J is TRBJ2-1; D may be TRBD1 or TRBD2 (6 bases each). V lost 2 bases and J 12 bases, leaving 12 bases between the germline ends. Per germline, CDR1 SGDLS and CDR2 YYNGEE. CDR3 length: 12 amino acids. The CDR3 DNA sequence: TGTGCCAGCAGCGTCGGAGGAGGGGGGCAGTTCTTC. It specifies CASSVGGGGQFF.

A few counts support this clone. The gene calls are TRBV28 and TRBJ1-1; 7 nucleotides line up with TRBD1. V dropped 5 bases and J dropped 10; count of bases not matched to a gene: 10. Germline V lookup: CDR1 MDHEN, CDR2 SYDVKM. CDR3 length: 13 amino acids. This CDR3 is CASSTISRGGAFF. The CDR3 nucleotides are TGTGCCAGCAGTACCATCTCCAGGGGGGGAGCTTTCTTT.

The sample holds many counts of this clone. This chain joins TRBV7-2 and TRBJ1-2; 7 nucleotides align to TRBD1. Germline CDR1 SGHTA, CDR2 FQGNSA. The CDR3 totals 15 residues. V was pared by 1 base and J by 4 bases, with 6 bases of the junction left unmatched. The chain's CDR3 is CASSLGRQGGYGYTF. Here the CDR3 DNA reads TGTGCCAGCAGCTTAGGAAGACAGGGTGGCTATGGCTACACCTTC. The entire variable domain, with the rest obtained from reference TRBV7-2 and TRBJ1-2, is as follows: GAGVSQSPSNKVTEKGKDVELRCDPISGHTALYWYRQSLGQGLEFLIYFQGNSAPDKSGLPSDRFSAERTGGSVSTLTIQRTQQEDSAVYLCASSLGRQGGYGYTFGSGTRLTVV.